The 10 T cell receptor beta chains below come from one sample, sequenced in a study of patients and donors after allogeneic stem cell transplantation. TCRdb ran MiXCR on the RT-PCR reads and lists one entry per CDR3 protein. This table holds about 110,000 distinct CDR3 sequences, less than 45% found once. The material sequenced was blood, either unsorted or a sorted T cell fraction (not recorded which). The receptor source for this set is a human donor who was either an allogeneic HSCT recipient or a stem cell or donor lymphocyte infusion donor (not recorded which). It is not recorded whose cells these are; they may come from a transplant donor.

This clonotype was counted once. CDR3 residues: CASSLTSDTQYF. The CDR3 nucleotides are TGCGCCAGCAGCTTAACCTCGGATACGCAGTATTTT. The V gene is TRBV5-1, the J gene TRBJ2-3; D gene unclear. Trimming removed 2 bases at V and 6 bases at J, with 7 bases between. There are 12 residues in the CDR3. Germline-derived CDR1 and CDR2 are SGHRS and YFSETQ.

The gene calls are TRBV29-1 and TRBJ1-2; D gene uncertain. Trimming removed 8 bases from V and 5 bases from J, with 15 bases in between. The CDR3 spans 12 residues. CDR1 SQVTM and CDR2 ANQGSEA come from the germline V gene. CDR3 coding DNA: TGCAGCCTATGGACGCCGGGGTATGGCTACACCTTC. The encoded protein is CSLWTPGYGYTF. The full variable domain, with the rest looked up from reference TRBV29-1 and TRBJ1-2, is SAVISQKPSRDICQRGTSLTIQCQVDSQVTMMFWYRQQPGQSLTLIATANQGSEATYESGFVIDKFPISRPNLTFSTLTVSNMSPEDSSIYLCSLWTPGYGYTFGSGTRLTVV.

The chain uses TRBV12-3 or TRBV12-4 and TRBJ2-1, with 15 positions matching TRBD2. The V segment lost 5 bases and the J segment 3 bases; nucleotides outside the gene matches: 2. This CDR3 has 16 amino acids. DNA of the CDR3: TGTGCCAGCAGTCGGACTAGCGGGAGGGTCTACAATGAGCAGTTCTTC. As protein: CASSRTSGRVYNEQFF.

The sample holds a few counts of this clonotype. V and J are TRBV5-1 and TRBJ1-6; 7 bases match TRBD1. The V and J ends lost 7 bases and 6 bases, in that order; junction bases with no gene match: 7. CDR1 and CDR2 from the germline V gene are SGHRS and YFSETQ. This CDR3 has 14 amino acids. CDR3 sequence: CASGTGQINSPLHF. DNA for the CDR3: TGCGCCAGCGGAACGGGACAGATTAATTCACCCCTCCACTTT. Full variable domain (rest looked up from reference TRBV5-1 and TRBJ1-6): KAGVTQTPRYLIKTRGQQVTLSCSPISGHRSVSWYQQTPGQGLQFLFEYFSETQRNKGNFPGRFSGRQFSNSRSEMNVSTLELGDSALYLCASGTGQINSPLHFGNGTRLTVT.

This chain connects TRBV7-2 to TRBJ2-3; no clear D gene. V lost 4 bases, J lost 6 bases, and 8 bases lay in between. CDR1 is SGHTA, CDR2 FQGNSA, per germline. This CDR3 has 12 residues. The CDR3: CASSSLHDTQYF. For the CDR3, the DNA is TGTGCCAGCAGCTCACTTCATGATACGCAGTATTTT.

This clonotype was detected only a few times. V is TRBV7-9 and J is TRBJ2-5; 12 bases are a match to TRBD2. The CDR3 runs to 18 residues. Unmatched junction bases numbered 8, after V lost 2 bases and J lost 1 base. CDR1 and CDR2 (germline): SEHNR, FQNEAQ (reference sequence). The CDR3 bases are TGTGCCAGCAGCTTACTCTGGACTAGCGGGACGTTCCAAGAGACCCAGTACTTC. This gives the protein CASSLLWTSGTFQETQYF.

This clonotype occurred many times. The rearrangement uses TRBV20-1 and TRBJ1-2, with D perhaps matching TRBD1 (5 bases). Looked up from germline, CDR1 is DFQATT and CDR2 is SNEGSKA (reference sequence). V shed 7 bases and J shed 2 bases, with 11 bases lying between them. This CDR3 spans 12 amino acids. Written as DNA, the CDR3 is TGCAGTGGCAGACGGGACAACTATGGCTACACCTTC. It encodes CSGRRDNYGYTF.

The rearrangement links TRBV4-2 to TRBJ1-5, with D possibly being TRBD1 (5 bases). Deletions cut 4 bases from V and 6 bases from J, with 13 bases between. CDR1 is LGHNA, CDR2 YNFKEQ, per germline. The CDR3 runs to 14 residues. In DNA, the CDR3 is TGTGCCAGCAGCCGAGAGTGGGGGGTTCAGCCCCAGCATTTT. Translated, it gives CASSREWGVQPQHF.

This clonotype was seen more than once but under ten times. The CDR3 spells CSALDRSSSYNSPLHF. DNA of the CDR3: TGCAGTGCTCTAGACAGGTCGAGCTCCTATAATTCACCCCTCCACTTT. The V and J genes are TRBV20-1 and TRBJ1-6; tentative D call: TRBD1 (6 bases). The CDR3 covers 16 residues. Trimming took 5 bases from V and 0 from J, leaving 14 bases between them. The germline CDR1 and CDR2 sequences are DFQATT and SNEGSKA (reference sequence).

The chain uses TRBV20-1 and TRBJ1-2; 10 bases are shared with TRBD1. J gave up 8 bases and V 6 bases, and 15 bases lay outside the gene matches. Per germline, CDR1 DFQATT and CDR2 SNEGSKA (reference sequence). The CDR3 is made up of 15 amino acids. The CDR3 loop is CSALPPTGGRSGYTF. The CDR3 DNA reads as TGCAGTGCCCTTCCCCCGACAGGGGGCAGATCCGGCTACACCTTC.